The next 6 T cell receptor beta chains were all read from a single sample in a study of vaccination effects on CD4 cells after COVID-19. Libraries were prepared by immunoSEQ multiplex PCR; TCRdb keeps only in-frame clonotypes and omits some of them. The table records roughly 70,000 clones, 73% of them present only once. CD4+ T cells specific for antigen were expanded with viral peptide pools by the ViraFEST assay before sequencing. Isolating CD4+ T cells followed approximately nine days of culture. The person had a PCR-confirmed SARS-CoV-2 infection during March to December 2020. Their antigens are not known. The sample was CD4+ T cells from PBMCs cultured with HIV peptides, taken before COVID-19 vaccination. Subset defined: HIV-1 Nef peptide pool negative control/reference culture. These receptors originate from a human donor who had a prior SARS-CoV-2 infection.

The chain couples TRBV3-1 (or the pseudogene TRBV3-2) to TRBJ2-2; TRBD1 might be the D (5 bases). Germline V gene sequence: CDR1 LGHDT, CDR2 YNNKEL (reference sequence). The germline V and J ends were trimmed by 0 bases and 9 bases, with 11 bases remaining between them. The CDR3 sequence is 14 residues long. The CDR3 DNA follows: TGTGCCAGCAGCCAAGAAGGGGTTCCCCGGGAGCTGTTTTTT. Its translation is CASSQEGVPRELFF.

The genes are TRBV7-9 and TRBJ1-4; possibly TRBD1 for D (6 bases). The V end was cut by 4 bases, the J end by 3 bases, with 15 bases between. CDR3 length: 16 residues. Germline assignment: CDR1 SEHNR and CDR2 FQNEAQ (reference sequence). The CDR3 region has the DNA TGTGCCAGCAGCTCGAGGGCGGGGGCTGCTAATGAAAAACTGTTTTTT. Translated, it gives CASSSRAGAANEKLFF.

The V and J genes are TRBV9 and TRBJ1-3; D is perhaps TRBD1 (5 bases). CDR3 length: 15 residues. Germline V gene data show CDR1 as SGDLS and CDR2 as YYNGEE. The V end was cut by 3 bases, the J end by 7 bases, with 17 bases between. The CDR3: CASSGATGTTNTIYF. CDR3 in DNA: TGTGCCAGCAGCGGGGCAACCGGGACGACGAACACCATATATTTT.

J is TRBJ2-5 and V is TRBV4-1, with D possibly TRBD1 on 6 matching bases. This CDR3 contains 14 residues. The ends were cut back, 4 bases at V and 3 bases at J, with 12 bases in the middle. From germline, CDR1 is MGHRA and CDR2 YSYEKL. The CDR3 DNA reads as TGCGCCAGCAGCCGCGGAGCAGGGGAAGAGACCCAGTACTTC. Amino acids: CASSRGAGEETQYF.

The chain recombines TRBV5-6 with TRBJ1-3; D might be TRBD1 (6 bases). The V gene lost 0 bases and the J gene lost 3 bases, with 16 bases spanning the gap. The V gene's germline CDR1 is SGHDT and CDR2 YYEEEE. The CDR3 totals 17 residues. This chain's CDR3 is CASSLAPTGSLGNTIYF. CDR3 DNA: TGTGCCAGCAGCTTGGCTCCGACAGGATCGCTTGGAAACACCATATATTTT. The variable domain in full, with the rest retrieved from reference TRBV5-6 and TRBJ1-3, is DAGVTQSPTHLIKTRGQQVTLRCSPKSGHDTVSWYQQALGQGPQFIFQYYEEEERQRGNFPDRFSGHQFPNYSSELNVNALLLGDSALYLCASSLAPTGSLGNTIYFGEGSWLTVV.

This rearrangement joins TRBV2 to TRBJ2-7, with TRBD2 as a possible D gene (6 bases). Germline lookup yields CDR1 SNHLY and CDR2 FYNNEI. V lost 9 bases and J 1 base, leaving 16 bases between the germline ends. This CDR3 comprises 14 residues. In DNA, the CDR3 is TGTGCCAGTACCAAGGAGGGGAGGTCCTACGAGCAGTACTTC. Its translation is CASTKEGRSYEQYF.